Listed here is a single TCR beta chain. It lacks a known antigen. Base-call qualities are not available, and no considerably larger clone is one nucleotide away. CDR1 and CDR2 (LGHNT, FRNRAP) derive from the germline V gene. Spanning cysteine to phenylalanine, the CDR3 consists of 15 amino acids. Just CDR3 DNA is preserved here, 45 bases in frame from base 1. A distance of 11 bases separates the germline ends of V and J, which lose 1 base and 1 base respectively. This specimen's time point label, per the study, means: baseline before first vaccination. Reading the label with the study, this specimen's treatment or condition is: meningococcal conjugate vaccine given as trial control. The vaccinee samples were drawn from two UK trials, COV001 and COV002, one of which was a single-blind randomized controlled phase 2/3 trial testing AZD1222 (ChAdOx1 nCoV-19) in healthy adults. Trial participant PBMC samples were collected at day 0 and day 28 after the second dose for TCRbeta chain sequencing.

The sample comes from a study of T cell responses to AZD1222 COVID-19 vaccine (dated by TCRdb to the early 2020s). Study-level background: TCR sequencing covered 233 trial participants: around 210 given two doses of AZD1222 and 26 given two doses of MenACWY control vaccine. Trial participants were enrolled by age into 18-55, 56-69 and 70-plus year subgroups, with roughly 160, 29 and 62 TCR-sequenced participants respectively. Results and caveats for the whole study, not just this receptor: Because no samples from the day 14 peak response were available, repertoires could be characterized only after the peak T cell response. Reportedly, almost half of the unique spike-specific TCRs recognized epitopes lying outside the regions that are mutated in the B.1.351 and B.1.1.7 variants. After two AZD1222 doses, both the breadth and the depth of spike-specific TCRs were significantly higher than at day 0 and than in MenACWY recipients. Participants were mostly white British and included more females than males, and it was suggested by the authors that clonal diversity may have been underestimated. The whole spike protein was spanned by vaccine-associated CD4 TCRs, and dominant responses were seen in regions 160-218 and 743-854. In the small 56-69-year group, the increase in depth fell short of significance, most likely because of low power. Conclusions about previously exposed vaccinees are limited because only five or six AZD1222 recipients were SARS-CoV-2 seropositive at baseline.

The CDR3 regions of human TCRbeta chains were analyzed by immunosequencing. As for the authors' bioinformatics: TCRs in the repertoires were matched against a reference library of SARS-CoV-2-specific TCRs that had been generated with the MIRA antigen-specificity platform. Breadth meant the fraction of unique TCRs that were SARS-CoV-2-associated, whereas depth meant the fraction of total T cells that were SARS-CoV-2-associated. Each spike-specific TCR was assigned to its reactive spike region and to a CD4 or CD8 class using the MIRA data. Log10-transformed breadth and depth values were compared by one-way ANOVA with Sidak's multiple comparisons tests. Held by TCRdb, this immuneACCESS table contains in-frame sequences only and omits some clones. Under half of the omission traces to an unresolved V gene where checked; the cause of the rest is unknown. V and J calls and clone size are those listed in that table; D and trimming were worked out from the DNA. The sample table holds some 150,000 clones, of which approximately 78% were seen once. The ten largest account for 4.1% of the sample.

The origin of this receptor is an adult in good health. The sequencing here drew on peripheral blood, taken on day 0 of MenACWY control vaccination. The rearranged chain carries TRBV12-5 and TRBJ2-7; the D region possibly corresponds to TRBD2 (6 bases align). The nucleotide sequence reads TGTGCTAGTGGTTTGGCCGTCGGGGGATCCTACGAGCAGTACTTC. Its protein is CASGLAVGGSYEQYF. The full variable domain, with segments outside the CDR3 supplied by the reference TRBV12-5 and TRBJ2-7 proteins, appears as DARVTQTPRHKVTEMGQEVTMRCQPILGHNTVFWYRQTMMQGLELLAYFRNRAPLDDSGMPKDRFSAEMPDATLATLKIQPSEPRDSAVYFCASGLAVGGSYEQYFGPGTRLTVT.